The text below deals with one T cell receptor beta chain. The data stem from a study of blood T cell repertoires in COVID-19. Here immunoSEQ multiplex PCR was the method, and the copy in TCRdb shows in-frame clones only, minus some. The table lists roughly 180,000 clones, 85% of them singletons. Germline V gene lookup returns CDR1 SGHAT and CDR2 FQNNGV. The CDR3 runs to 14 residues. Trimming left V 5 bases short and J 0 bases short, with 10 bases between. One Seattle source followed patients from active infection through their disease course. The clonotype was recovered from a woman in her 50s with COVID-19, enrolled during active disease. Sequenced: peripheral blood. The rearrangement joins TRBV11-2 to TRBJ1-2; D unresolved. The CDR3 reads CASSNTGANYGYTF. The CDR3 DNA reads TGTGCCAGCAGCAACACGGGAGCTAACTATGGCTACACCTTC.